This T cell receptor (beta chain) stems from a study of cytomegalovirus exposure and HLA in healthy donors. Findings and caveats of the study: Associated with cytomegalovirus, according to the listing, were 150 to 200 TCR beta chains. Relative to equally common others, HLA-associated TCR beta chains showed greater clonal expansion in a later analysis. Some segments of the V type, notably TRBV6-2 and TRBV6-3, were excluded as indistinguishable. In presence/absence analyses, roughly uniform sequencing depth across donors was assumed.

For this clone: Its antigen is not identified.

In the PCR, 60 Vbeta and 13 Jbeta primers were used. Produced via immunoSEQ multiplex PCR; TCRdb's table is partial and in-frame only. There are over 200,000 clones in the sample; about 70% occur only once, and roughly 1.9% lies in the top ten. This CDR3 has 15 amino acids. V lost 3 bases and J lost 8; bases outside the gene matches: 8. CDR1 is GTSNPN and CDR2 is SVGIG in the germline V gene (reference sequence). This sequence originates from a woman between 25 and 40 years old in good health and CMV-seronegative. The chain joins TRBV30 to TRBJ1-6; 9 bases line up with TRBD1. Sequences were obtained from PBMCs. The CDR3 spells CAWRGQGDFDSPLHF. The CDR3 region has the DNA TGTGCCTGGAGGGGACAGGGAGACTTTGATTCACCCCTCCACTTT.